The T cell receptor (beta chain) under discussion was sequenced for a study of post-analysis software for immune sequencing data. This clonotype was seen ten or more times. What it binds is unknown. The TCR beta cDNA libraries carried unique molecular identifiers. When about 1 to 11 million T cells were used, they gave about 540,000 cDNA molecules. TCRdb recomputed calls from the PCR reads with MiXCR, one row per CDR3 protein. The sample has 650,000 to 900,000 distinct CDR3 sequences, under 60% seen once; the top ten hold over 4.5%. Study outcomes and limitations: Samples sharing a preparation batch grouped tightly together when assessed by F measure. Controls had significantly higher normalized Chao1 diversity than multiple sclerosis patients. Patients had higher frequencies than controls of a few TRBV segments, including TRBV5-6, TRBV5-1 and TRBV20-1.

Germline assignment: CDR1 SGHTA and CDR2 FQGTGA. Trimming cost V 6 bases and J 0 bases, with 13 bases left between them. The CDR3 runs to 15 residues. The sequencing input was blood. The V call is TRBV7-3, the J call TRBJ2-3; D may be TRBD1 or TRBD2 (6 bases each). This TCR was sampled from a girl under 18 with multiple sclerosis. The CDR3 here is CASRPTGTSTDTQYF. The CDR3 DNA sequence: TGTGCCAGCAGACCAACAGGGACTAGCACAGATACGCAGTATTTT.